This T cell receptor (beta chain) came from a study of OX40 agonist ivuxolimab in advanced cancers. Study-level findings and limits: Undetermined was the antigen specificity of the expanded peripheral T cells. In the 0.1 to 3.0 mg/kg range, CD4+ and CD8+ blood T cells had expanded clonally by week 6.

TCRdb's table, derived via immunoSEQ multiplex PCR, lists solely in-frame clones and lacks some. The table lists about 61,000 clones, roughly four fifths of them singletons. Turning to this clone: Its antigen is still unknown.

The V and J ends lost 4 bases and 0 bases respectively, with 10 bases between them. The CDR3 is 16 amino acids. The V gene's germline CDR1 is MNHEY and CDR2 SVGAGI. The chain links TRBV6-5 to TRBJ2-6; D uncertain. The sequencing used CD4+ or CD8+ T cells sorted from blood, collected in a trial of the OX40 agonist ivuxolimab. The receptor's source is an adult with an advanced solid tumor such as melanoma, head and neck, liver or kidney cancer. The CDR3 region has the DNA TGTGCCAGCAGTTGGTTCTCTGGCTCTGGGGCCAACGTCCTGACTTTC. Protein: CASSWFSGSGANVLTF.